This T cell receptor beta chain was identified in a study of CD8+ T cells in alopecia areata. About the study: Among treated patients, oral tofacitinib was administered at 5 to 10 mg twice daily.

As the sequencing template, cDNA was produced by extracting RNA and reverse transcribing it. TCRdb's copy holds only in-frame clones and misses some; the assay was immunoSEQ multiplex PCR. This table holds 180,000 or so clones, 58% found once. As for treatment: oral pan-JAK inhibitor, 5-10 mg twice daily. Peripheral blood and lesional scalp punch biopsies came from alopecia areata patients. In its sample, this clone was seen a few times. Germline V gene data show CDR1 as MGHDK and CDR2 as SYGVNS. CDR3 size: 16 residues. V was clipped by 6 bases and J by 6 bases; unmatched bases: 12. The source was CD4+ T cells sorted from blood, collected at week 24, from a patient treated with tofacitinib. The chain uses TRBV25-1 and TRBJ2-3; 10 nucleotides agree with TRBD1. The sequence derives from a human donor with alopecia areata. The CDR3 is CASSPWEDRGIDTQYF. The CDR3 DNA sequence: TGTGCCAGCAGCCCATGGGAGGACAGGGGGATCGATACGCAGTATTTT.